Listed here are 24 T cell receptor beta chains from one sample, sequenced in a study of shared clonotypes between healthy human individuals. Method: immunoSEQ multiplex PCR; TCRdb's copy keeps in-frame clones and lacks some. The repertoire consists of millions of clones, with roughly 95% occurring once and the leading ten covering around 1.1%. The naive CD8 fraction comprised CD45RO-negative cells positively selected for CCR7 and excluded terminally differentiated effector memory CD45RA+ cells. The sequenced sample was naive CD8+ T cells sorted from blood. The receptors shown here come from a man aged 18 to 35 in good health.

In regard to this clone: Other DNA sequences in this sample translate to the same CDR3. The chain couples TRBV6-5 to TRBJ2-1; a weak D match, TRBD1 (6 bases). V gave up 0 bases and J gave up 4 bases, with 10 bases separating them. In germline, CDR1 is MNHEY, CDR2 SVGAGI. This CDR3 has 15 amino acids. The CDR3 spells CASSYSSDSYNEQFF. CDR3 nucleotide sequence: TGTGCCAGCAGTTACTCGTCGGACAGTTACAATGAGCAGTTCTTC.

The chain links TRBV4-1 to TRBJ2-1; D not resolved. CDR3 length: 14 amino acids. Germline CDR1 MGHRA, CDR2 YSYEKL. Deletions cut 4 bases from V and 8 bases from J, with 15 bases between. The CDR3 loop reads CASSRPGSADEQFF. DNA for the CDR3: TGCGCCAGCAGCCGCCCCGGGTCCGCAGATGAGCAGTTCTTC.

The chain links TRBV7-2 to TRBJ2-1; D not certain. The CDR3 length is 14 residues. Trimming shortened V by 3 bases and J by 1 base, and 7 bases separated the two germline ends. Germline values: CDR1 SGHTA, CDR2 FQGNSA. This chain's CDR3 is CASSFSDSYNEQFF. The CDR3 region has the DNA TGTGCCAGCAGCTTCTCTGATTCCTACAATGAGCAGTTCTTC.

The chain links TRBV10-1 to TRBJ2-1, with 9 bases that match TRBD2. This CDR3 comprises 15 residues. V lost 2 bases, J lost 3 bases, and 2 bases stayed unmatched. CDR1 and CDR2 from the germline V gene are WNHNN and SYGVQD (reference sequence). The CDR3 region has the DNA TGCGCCAGCAGTGAGCCAGCGGGAGGCTACAATGAGCAGTTCTTC. Its translation: CASSEPAGGYNEQFF.

This chain connects TRBV27 to TRBJ2-1; TRBD2 aligns across 11 bases. The CDR3 runs to 16 residues. With 0 bases clipped from V and 5 bases from J, the junction kept 3 bases outside the gene matches. Germline V gene lookup returns CDR1 MNHEY and CDR2 SMNVEV (reference sequence). The CDR3 is CASSLSSGGAHNEQFF. CDR3 nucleotides: TGTGCCAGCAGTTTATCTAGCGGGGGGGCCCACAATGAGCAGTTCTTC.

This clone was detected only once. The chain joins TRBV9 to TRBJ2-1; the match to TRBD2 covers 7 bases. The V gene's germline CDR1 is SGDLS and CDR2 YYNGEE. The V segment lost 0 bases and the J segment 6 bases; nucleotides outside the gene matches: 12. This CDR3 is built from 17 residues. CDR3: CASSVGGGASSGNEQFF. For the CDR3, the DNA is TGTGCCAGCAGCGTAGGGGGAGGGGCGAGTTCGGGCAATGAGCAGTTCTTC.

Regarding this clone: An end of the junction differs from the germline gene, which may be a read error. The chain has TRBV6-5 and TRBJ1-5; possible D gene TRBD1, 5 bases. Germline CDR1 MNHEY, CDR2 SVGAGI. The CDR3 is 15 residues long. In nucleotides, the CDR3 is TGTGTCAGCAGTAGCGGGACGTATAGCAATCAGCCCCAGCATTTT. It translates to CVSSSGTYSNQPQHF.

J is TRBJ2-6 and V is TRBV21-1; TRBD1, the D gene given by the table, was not confirmed from the DNA. TRBV21-1 is labeled a pseudogene. This CDR3 spans 18 amino acids. Written as DNA, the CDR3 is TGTGCCAGCAGCAGCCGACAGGGCCGGGGATCTGGGGCCAACGTCCTGACTTTC. Its protein is CASSSRQGRGSGANVLTF.

A remark on this clone: The sample has other DNA sequences that encode this CDR3 too. The rearrangement links TRBV7-9 to TRBJ2-7; 8 positions agree with TRBD1. J gave up 3 bases and V 5 bases, and 9 bases lay outside the gene matches. The CDR3 extends over 15 amino acids. Germline V gene sequence: CDR1 SEHNR, CDR2 FQNEAQ (reference sequence). The CDR3 is CASSPGVGTGYEQYF. The CDR3 DNA is TGTGCCAGCAGCCCTGGGGTGGGGACAGGCTACGAGCAGTACTTC.

The rearrangement uses TRBV7-9 and TRBJ2-1; the match to TRBD1 covers 9 bases. V trimming: 4 bases; J trimming: 8 bases; junction bases outside the gene matches: 12. The CDR3 loop spans 16 amino acids. The germline CDR1 and CDR2 sequences are SEHNR and FQNEAQ (reference sequence). CDR3 loop: CASSSPSGQGIYEQFF. The CDR3 coding sequence is TGTGCCAGCAGCTCCCCCTCGGGACAGGGTATCTATGAGCAGTTCTTC.

This chain uses TRBV4-1 with TRBJ2-7, with D perhaps TRBD2 (5 bases). The V end was cut by 2 bases, the J end by 5 bases, with 13 bases between. Germline CDR1 reads MGHRA; CDR2 reads YSYEKL. This CDR3 contains 14 residues. The CDR3 nucleotides read TGCGCCAGCAGCCAATTCCCACAAGCGGACGAGCAGTACTTC. Translation: CASSQFPQADEQYF.

This clone was seen a handful of times. The chain employs TRBV6-1 and TRBJ1-2; the D is unclear. Trimming left V 5 bases short and J 3 bases short, with 16 bases between. The CDR3 spans 15 residues. The germline gives CDR1 MNHNS, CDR2 SASEGT. The CDR3 bases are TGTGCCAGCAGTCCCGCCTACCCCCTGGACTATGGCTACACCTTC. Translation: CASSPAYPLDYGYTF.

The chain employs TRBV7-6 and TRBJ2-7; tentatively, D is TRBD2 (6 bases). Germline lookup yields CDR1 SGHVS and CDR2 FNYEAQ. The CDR3 has 16 amino acids. The germline V and J ends were trimmed by 5 bases and 0 bases, with 17 bases remaining between them. This chain's CDR3 is CASSPLASASSYEQYF. In DNA form, the CDR3 reads TGTGCCAGCAGCCCCCTCGCTAGCGCGAGCTCCTACGAGCAGTACTTC. The whole variable domain, remainder taken from reference TRBV7-6 and TRBJ2-7, is GAGVSQSPRYKVTKRGQDVALRCDPISGHVSLYWYRQALGQGPEFLTYFNYEAQQDKSGLPNDRFSAERPEGSISTLTIQRTEQRDSAMYRCASSPLASASSYEQYFGPGTRLTVT.

V and J are TRBV4-2 and TRBJ1-2, with D unclear. V was cut by 0 bases and J by 6 bases, with 5 bases left in between. The CDR3 totals 12 residues. CDR1 is LGHNA, CDR2 YNFKEQ, per germline. CDR3 region: CASSQDRNGYTF. The CDR3 coding sequence is TGTGCCAGCAGCCAAGACAGAAATGGCTACACCTTC.

This rearrangement joins TRBV28 to TRBJ2-1; perhaps TRBD2 as D (5 bases). The CDR3 totals 14 residues. Germline CDR1 is MDHEN and CDR2 is SYDVKM. Trimming took 6 bases from V and 8 from J, leaving 17 bases between them. CDR3 in amino acids: CASRGMELAHEQFF. Here the CDR3 DNA reads TGTGCCAGCAGGGGCATGGAGCTAGCCCATGAGCAGTTCTTC.

The chain combines TRBV6-1 with TRBJ1-2, with a possible D match to TRBD1 (6 bases). The V gene's germline CDR1 is MNHNS and CDR2 SASEGT. V lost 11 bases and J 4 bases, leaving 14 bases between the germline ends. The CDR3 totals 12 residues. The DNA of the CDR3 is TGTGCCCTTACCGGGGGGGCCTATGGCTACACCTTC. Its translation: CALTGGAYGYTF.

The chain combines TRBV4-1 with TRBJ1-5, with TRBD1 as a possible D gene (5 bases). The V gene lost 6 bases and the J gene lost 0 bases, with 21 bases spanning the gap. The CDR3 spans 18 residues. The germline gives CDR1 MGHRA, CDR2 YSYEKL. CDR3 protein: CASREREGAPYSNQPQHF. The CDR3, as DNA: TGCGCCAGCAGGGAACGGGAAGGGGCCCCCTATAGCAATCAGCCCCAGCATTTT.

The chain has TRBV6-5 and TRBJ1-2, with TRBD1 matching 7 bases. V lost 7 bases and J lost 9; bases outside the gene matches: 14. The CDR3 sequence is 14 residues long. CDR1 is MNHEY, CDR2 SVGAGI, per germline. CDR3 nucleotide sequence: TGTGCCAGCACTTCCATCGAGGGGGCGCGTAGCTACACCTTC. Protein sequence: CASTSIEGARSYTF.

The J gene is TRBJ2-7, the V gene TRBV18; TRBD2 matches 11 bases. CDR1 is KGHSH, CDR2 LQKENI, per germline. V was clipped by 3 bases and J by 3 bases; unmatched bases: 7. This CDR3 region has 16 residues. The CDR3 is CASSPDSSGRFYEQYF. Here the CDR3 DNA reads TGTGCCAGCTCACCGGACTCTAGCGGGAGGTTCTACGAGCAGTACTTC.

V is TRBV18 and J is TRBJ2-5; 8 bases are a match to TRBD2. Germline loops: CDR1 KGHSH, CDR2 LQKENI. V was pared by 3 bases and J by 1 base, with 10 bases of the junction left unmatched. The CDR3 is made up of 17 amino acids. The chain's CDR3 is CASSPFNSGTLQETQYF. The CDR3 DNA reads as TGTGCCAGCTCACCCTTTAATAGCGGGACGCTCCAAGAGACCCAGTACTTC.

CDR3 loop: CASSEAGLGLAGALLGTQYF. The CDR3 DNA reads TGTGCCAGCAGTGAAGCCGGATTAGGACTAGCGGGGGCCCTGTTGGGGACCCAGTACTTC. The V gene is TRBV2, the J gene TRBJ2-5, with TRBD2 matching over 13 bases. CDR1 SNHLY and CDR2 FYNNEI come from the germline V gene. J was trimmed by 7 bases and V by 0 bases; bases with no gene match: 17. This CDR3 has 20 residues.

The V gene is TRBV7-2, the J gene TRBJ2-5; 10 nucleotides align to TRBD2. The J segment lost 1 base and the V segment lost 5 bases, leaving 4 bases of the junction unmatched. Per the germline V gene, CDR1 is SGHTA and CDR2 is FQGNSA. CDR3 size: 15 residues. The CDR3 region is CASSGGTSAQETQYF. CDR3 DNA sequence: TGTGCCAGCAGCGGGGGGACTAGCGCCCAAGAGACCCAGTACTTC.

The V gene is TRBV5-4, the J gene TRBJ2-7; D possibly matches TRBD1 or TRBD2 (5 bases each). The CDR3 has 14 amino acids. Looked up from germline, CDR1 is SGHNT and CDR2 is YYREEE (reference sequence). V dropped 3 bases and J dropped 5 bases, with 15 bases sitting between them. CDR3 coding DNA: TGTGCCAGCAGCTACCGGTCGGGGCCGGACGAGCAGTACTTC. Protein: CASSYRSGPDEQYF.

A note on this clone: This sample includes further DNA sequences coding for the same CDR3. The chain is built from TRBV4-1 and TRBJ1-3; the D is unclear. Deletions cut 1 base from V and 0 bases from J, with 7 bases between. This CDR3 spans 15 amino acids. Germline-derived CDR1 and CDR2 are MGHRA and YSYEKL. The chain's CDR3 is CASSQVGGSGNTIYF. The CDR3 coding sequence is TGCGCCAGCAGCCAAGTCGGCGGCTCTGGAAACACCATATATTTT.